Following are 17 T cell receptor beta chains from one sample sequenced in a study of cytomegalovirus exposure and HLA in healthy donors. Measured with immunoSEQ multiplex PCR; TCRdb has only the in-frame clones, and not every one. The sample has approximately 170,000 clones, about 82% seen once. Material: PBMCs. The receptor set was obtained from a man aged 25 to 40 in good health and CMV-seropositive.

This chain joins TRBV27 and TRBJ2-2, with TRBD2 matching over 12 bases. CDR1 MNHEY and CDR2 SMNVEV come from the germline V gene (reference sequence). V lost 0 bases to trimming and J lost 3 bases; unmatched junction nucleotides: 5. The CDR3 covers 18 residues. The CDR3 spells CASSLSLWTSGDTGELFF. The CDR3, as DNA: TGTGCCAGCAGTTTATCTTTGTGGACTAGCGGGGACACCGGGGAGCTGTTTTTT.

The chain employs TRBV5-1 and TRBJ1-6; the D gene is possibly TRBD1 (6 bases). The CDR3 contains 19 residues. Looked up from germline, CDR1 is SGHRS and CDR2 is YFSETQ. The V end was cut by 1 base, the J end by 9 bases, with 26 bases between. CDR3 sequence (DNA): TGCGCCAGCAGCTTGTTTCTAGGACAGACGGCTTCGGGGATTTCACCCCTCCACTTT. This encodes CASSLFLGQTASGISPLHF.

This rearrangement joins TRBV5-1 to TRBJ2-3; 10 positions match TRBD1. This CDR3 comprises 13 residues. CDR1 and CDR2 from the germline V gene are SGHRS and YFSETQ. J gave up 4 bases and V 7 bases, and 3 bases lay outside the gene matches. Here the CDR3 reads CASGGTGADTQYF. CDR3 nucleotides: TGCGCCAGCGGAGGGACAGGGGCAGATACGCAGTATTTT. Drawing the rest from reference TRBV5-1 and TRBJ2-3, the complete variable domain is KAGVTQTPRYLIKTRGQQVTLSCSPISGHRSVSWYQQTPGQGLQFLFEYFSETQRNKGNFPGRFSGRQFSNSRSEMNVSTLELGDSALYLCASGGTGADTQYFGPGTRLTVL.

This sequence joins TRBV4-2 and TRBJ2-2, with 7 bases lining up with TRBD1. The ends lost 0 bases at V and 5 bases at J; junction bases unmatched: 3. The CDR3 consists of 15 residues. Germline V gene sequence: CDR1 LGHNA, CDR2 YNFKEQ. CDR3 DNA sequence: TGTGCCAGCAGCCAAGAAGACAGGGTGACCGGGGAGCTGTTTTTT. It codes for CASSQEDRVTGELFF.

CDR3 sequence (DNA): TGTGCCAGCAGTTACTCGCCGGGGGATGGCTACACCTTC. Protein: CASSYSPGDGYTF. The chain is built from TRBV6-6 and TRBJ1-2; D may be TRBD1 (5 bases). Trimming pared 0 bases from V and 6 bases from J, leaving 8 bases between. Per germline, CDR1 MNHNY and CDR2 SVGAGI (reference sequence). The CDR3 sequence is 13 residues long.

This clone was seen just once. This chain uses TRBV30 with TRBJ1-3; weak D call: TRBD1 (5 bases). The CDR3 length is 15 residues. The germline gives CDR1 GTSNPN, CDR2 SVGIG (reference sequence). V lost 0 bases, J lost 1 base, and 10 bases lay in between. CDR3 residues: CAWSVGGGSGNTIYF. Written as DNA, the CDR3 is TGTGCCTGGAGTGTCGGCGGGGGTTCTGGAAACACCATATATTTT.

The chain combines TRBV5-8 with TRBJ2-5; 11 bases align to TRBD2. Germline V CDR1 and CDR2: SGHTS, YDEGEE. The CDR3 has 15 residues. V was clipped by 0 bases and J by 2 bases; unmatched bases: 0. CDR3 protein: CASSLGLAGQETQYF. Here the CDR3 DNA reads TGTGCCAGCAGCTTGGGACTAGCGGGGCAAGAGACCCAGTACTTC.

The J gene is TRBJ1-5, the V gene TRBV5-1; D may be TRBD1 (6 bases). The CDR3 has 13 amino acids. The V gene's germline CDR1 is SGHRS and CDR2 YFSETQ. Trimming took 0 bases from V and 6 from J, leaving 7 bases between them. CDR3 coding DNA: TGCGCCAGCAGCTTGGAGGGGGTTCAGCCCCAGCATTTT. Amino acids: CASSLEGVQPQHF.

This clone has more than one count but fewer than ten. The J gene is TRBJ2-2, the V gene TRBV6-6; D might be TRBD1 (5 bases). Germline V gives CDR1 MNHNY, CDR2 SVGAGI (reference sequence). Trimming removed 6 bases at V and 3 bases at J, with 8 bases between. The length of the CDR3 is 13 residues. For the CDR3, the DNA is TGTGCCAGCAGGCAGGGATACACCGGGGAGCTGTTTTTT. This sequence encodes CASRQGYTGELFF.

This clone was seen just once. V and J are TRBV27 and TRBJ2-2; D is uncertain. Trimming removed 1 base at V and 0 bases at J, with 9 bases between. This CDR3 has 16 amino acids. Germline CDR1 and CDR2: MNHEY and SMNVEV (reference sequence). CDR3 coding DNA: TGTGCCAGCAGTTTATACCAGAGGACGAACACCGGGGAGCTGTTTTTT. Protein: CASSLYQRTNTGELFF.

The rearrangement uses TRBV1 and TRBJ1-6; the tabulated D call, TRBD1, remains unverified against the DNA. TRBV1 represents a pseudogene. There are 18 residues in the CDR3. The CDR3 here is CTSSQVARGPPYNSPLHF. CDR3 nucleotides: TGCACCAGCAGCCAAGTAGCCAGGGGCCCACCTTATAATTCACCCCTCCACTTT.

The chain employs TRBV7-2 and TRBJ1-2, with 7 bases identical to TRBD1. V lost 1 base, J lost 3 bases, and 11 bases stayed unmatched. Germline V gene sequence: CDR1 SGHTA, CDR2 FQGNSA. CDR3 length equals 17 residues. CDR3 protein: CASSLVRTGFMDYGYTF. The CDR3 region has the DNA TGTGCCAGCAGCTTAGTAAGGACAGGCTTCATGGACTATGGCTACACCTTC.

V usage is TRBV5-1 and J usage is TRBJ2-5; TRBD2 matches 15 bases. With V trimmed by 4 bases and J by 3 bases, 7 bases remained unmatched. This CDR3 has 17 residues. The germline V gene encodes CDR1 SGHRS and CDR2 YFSETQ. Written as DNA, the CDR3 is TGCGCCAGCAGCCCTGGACTAGCGGGGGGGCCGGAAGAGACCCAGTACTTC. It encodes CASSPGLAGGPEETQYF. The full variable domain, completed using reference TRBV5-1 and TRBJ2-5, is KAGVTQTPRYLIKTRGQQVTLSCSPISGHRSVSWYQQTPGQGLQFLFEYFSETQRNKGNFPGRFSGRQFSNSRSEMNVSTLELGDSALYLCASSPGLAGGPEETQYFGPGTRLLVL.

The CDR3 region is CASSYDRVTSPLHF. The DNA of the CDR3 is TGTGCCAGCAGCTACGACAGGGTAACTTCACCCCTCCACTTT. The genes are TRBV7-8 and TRBJ1-6; 7 bases are a match to TRBD1. Germline V gives CDR1 SGHVS, CDR2 FQNEAQ. This CDR3 comprises 14 residues. V dropped 4 bases and J dropped 9; count of bases not matched to a gene: 6.

The J gene is TRBJ2-7, the V gene TRBV4-3; no clear D. In germline, CDR1 is LGHNA, CDR2 YSLEER. The CDR3 has 13 residues. V lost 0 bases and J 3 bases, leaving 6 bases between the germline ends. CDR3 bases: TGCGCCAGCAGCCAAGATGGCAACTACGAGCAGTACTTC. Amino acids: CASSQDGNYEQYF.

This chain connects TRBV7-2 to TRBJ2-5, with 10 bases lining up with TRBD2. CDR3 length equals 19 residues. Germline CDR1 and CDR2: SGHTA and FQGNSA. After removal of 3 bases from V and 4 bases from J, the junction contained 17 bases not matched to a gene. As DNA, the CDR3 is TGTGCCAGCAGCTTGGCCCTTAGGCGCGAGCGGGGGGGCCCAGAGACCCAGTACTTC. It yields the protein CASSLALRRERGGPETQYF. Supplemented by reference TRBV7-2 and TRBJ2-5, the full variable domain reads GAGVSQSPSNKVTEKGKDVELRCDPISGHTALYWYRQSLGQGLEFLIYFQGNSAPDKSGLPSDRFSAERTGGSVSTLTIQRTQQEDSAVYLCASSLALRRERGGPETQYFGPGTRLLVL.

The chain has TRBV6-5 and TRBJ2-7; no reliable D call. CDR1 is MNHEY and CDR2 is SVGAGI in the germline V gene. CDR3 size: 13 residues. The V end was cut by 5 bases, the J end by 2 bases, with 10 bases between. CDR3 nucleotides: TGTGCCAGCAGTAACGTCGGAGCCTACGAGCAGTACTTC. It yields the protein CASSNVGAYEQYF.